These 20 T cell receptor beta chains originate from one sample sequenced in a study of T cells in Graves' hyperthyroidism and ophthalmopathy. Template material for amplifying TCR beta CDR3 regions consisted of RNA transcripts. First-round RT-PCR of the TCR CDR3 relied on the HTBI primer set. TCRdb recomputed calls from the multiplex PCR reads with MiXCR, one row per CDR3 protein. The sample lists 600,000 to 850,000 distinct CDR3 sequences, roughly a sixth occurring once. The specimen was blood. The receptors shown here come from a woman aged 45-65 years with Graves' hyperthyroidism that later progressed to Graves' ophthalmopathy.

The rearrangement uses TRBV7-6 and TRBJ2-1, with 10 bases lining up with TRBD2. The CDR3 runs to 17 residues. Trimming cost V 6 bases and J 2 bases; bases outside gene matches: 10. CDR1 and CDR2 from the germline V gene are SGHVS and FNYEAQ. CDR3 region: CASSSAGGRFPYNEQFF. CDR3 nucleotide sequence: TGTGCCAGCAGTTCAGCGGGGGGGCGATTCCCCTACAATGAGCAGTTCTTC.

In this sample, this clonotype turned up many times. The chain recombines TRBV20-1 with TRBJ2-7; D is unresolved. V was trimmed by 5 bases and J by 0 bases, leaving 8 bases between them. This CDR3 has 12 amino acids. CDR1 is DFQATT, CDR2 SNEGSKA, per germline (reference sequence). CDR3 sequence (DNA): TGCAGTGCTCAGACGGTCTCCTACGAGCAGTACTTC. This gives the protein CSAQTVSYEQYF.

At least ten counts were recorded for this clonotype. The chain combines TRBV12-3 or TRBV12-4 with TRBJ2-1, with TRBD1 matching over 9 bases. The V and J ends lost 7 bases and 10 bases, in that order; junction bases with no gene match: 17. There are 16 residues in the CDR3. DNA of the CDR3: TGTGCCAGCAAATCCCTAAGCGGGGACAGGGTTGGGGAGCAGTTCTTC. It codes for CASKSLSGDRVGEQFF.

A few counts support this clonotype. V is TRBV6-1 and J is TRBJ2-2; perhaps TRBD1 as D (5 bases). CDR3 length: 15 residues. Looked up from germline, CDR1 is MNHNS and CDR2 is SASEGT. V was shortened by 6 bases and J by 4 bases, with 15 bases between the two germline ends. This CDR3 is CASSPMAGLTGELFF. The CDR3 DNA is TGTGCCAGCAGCCCGATGGCAGGGCTCACCGGGGAGCTGTTTTTT.

Written as DNA, the CDR3 is TGTGCCAGCAGCTTAGCGGGACAGGGTATTGTCGGGGAGCTGTTTTTT. Its protein is CASSLAGQGIVGELFF. The chain carries TRBV7-2 and TRBJ2-2; TRBD1 agrees at 9 bases. V gave up 0 bases and J gave up 7 bases; unmatched junction bases: 6. Looked up from germline, CDR1 is SGHTA and CDR2 is FQGNSA. This CDR3 is 16 amino acids long.

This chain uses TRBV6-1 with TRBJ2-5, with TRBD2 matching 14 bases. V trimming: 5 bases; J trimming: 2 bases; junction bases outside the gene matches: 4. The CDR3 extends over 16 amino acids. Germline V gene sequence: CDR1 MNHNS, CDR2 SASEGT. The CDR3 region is CASSWGTSGGQETQYF. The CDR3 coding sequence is TGTGCCAGCAGTTGGGGGACTAGCGGGGGACAAGAGACCCAGTACTTC.

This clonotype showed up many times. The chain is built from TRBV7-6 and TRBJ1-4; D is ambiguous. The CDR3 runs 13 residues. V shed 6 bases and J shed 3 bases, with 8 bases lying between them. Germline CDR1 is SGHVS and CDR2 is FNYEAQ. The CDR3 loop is CASREEPNEKLFF. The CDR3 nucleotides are TGTGCCAGCAGAGAGGAACCTAATGAAAAACTGTTTTTT.

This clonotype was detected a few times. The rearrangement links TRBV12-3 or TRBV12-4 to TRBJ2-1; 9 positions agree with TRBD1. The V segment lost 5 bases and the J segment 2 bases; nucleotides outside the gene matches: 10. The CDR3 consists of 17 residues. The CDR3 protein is CASSRGIGTGTYNEQFF. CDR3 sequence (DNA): TGTGCCAGCAGTCGGGGGATCGGGACAGGGACCTACAATGAGCAGTTCTTC.

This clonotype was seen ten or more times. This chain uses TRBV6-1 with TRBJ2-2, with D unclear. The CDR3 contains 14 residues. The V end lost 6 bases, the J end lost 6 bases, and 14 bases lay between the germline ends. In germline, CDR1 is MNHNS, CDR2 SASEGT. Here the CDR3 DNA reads TGTGCCAGCAGCGGATGGACGGTGTCCGGGGAGCTGTTTTTT. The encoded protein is CASSGWTVSGELFF.

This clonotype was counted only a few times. The CDR3 region is CASSLALTGGPYNEQFF. In DNA, the CDR3 is TGCGCCAGCAGCTTGGCCTTAACAGGGGGCCCCTACAATGAGCAGTTCTTC. This chain connects TRBV5-1 to TRBJ2-1, with TRBD1 identical over 9 bases. Per the germline V gene, CDR1 is SGHRS and CDR2 is YFSETQ. The CDR3 has 17 amino acids. Germline trimming cut 0 bases from V and 2 bases from J; bases unmatched to any gene: 6.

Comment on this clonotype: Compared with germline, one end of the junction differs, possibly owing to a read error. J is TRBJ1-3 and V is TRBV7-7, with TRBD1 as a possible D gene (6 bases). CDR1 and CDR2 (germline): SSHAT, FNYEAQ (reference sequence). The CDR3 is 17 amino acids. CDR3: CASSLRQESPSGNTIYF. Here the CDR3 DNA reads TGTGCTAGCAGCCTACGACAGGAGAGTCCCTCTGGAAACACCATATATTTT.

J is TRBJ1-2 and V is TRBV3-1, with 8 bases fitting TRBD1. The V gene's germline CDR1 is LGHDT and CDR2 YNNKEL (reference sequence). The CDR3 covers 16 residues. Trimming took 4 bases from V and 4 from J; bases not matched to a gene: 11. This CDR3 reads CASSLTDRGAVYGYTF. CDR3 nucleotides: TGTGCCAGCAGCCTTACAGACAGGGGCGCTGTCTATGGCTACACCTTC. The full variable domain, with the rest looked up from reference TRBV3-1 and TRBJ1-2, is DTAVSQTPKYLVTQMGNDKSIKCEQNLGHDTMYWYKQDSKKFLKIMFSYNNKELIINETVPNRFSPKSPDKAHLNLHINSLELGDSAVYFCASSLTDRGAVYGYTFGSGTRLTVV.

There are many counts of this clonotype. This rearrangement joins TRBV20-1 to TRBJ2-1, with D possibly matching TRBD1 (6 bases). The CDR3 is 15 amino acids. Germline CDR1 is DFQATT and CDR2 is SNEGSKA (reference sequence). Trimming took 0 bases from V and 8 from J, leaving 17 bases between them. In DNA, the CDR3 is TGCAGTGCTAGAGATCCCCAGGGGTCATCATATGAGCAGTTCTTC. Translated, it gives CSARDPQGSSYEQFF.

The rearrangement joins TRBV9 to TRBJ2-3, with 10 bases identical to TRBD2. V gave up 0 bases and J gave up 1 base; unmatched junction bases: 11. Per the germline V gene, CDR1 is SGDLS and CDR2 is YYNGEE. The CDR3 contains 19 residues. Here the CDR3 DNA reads TGTGCCAGCAGCGTAGTGGGTAGCGGGGGGCCCTGGGGCACAGATACGCAGTATTTT. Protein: CASSVVGSGGPWGTDTQYF.

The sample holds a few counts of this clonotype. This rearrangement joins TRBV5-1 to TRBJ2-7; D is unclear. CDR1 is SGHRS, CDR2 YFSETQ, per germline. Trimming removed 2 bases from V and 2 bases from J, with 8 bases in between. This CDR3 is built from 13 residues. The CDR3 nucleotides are TGCGCCAGCAGCTTCGGTTATACCTACGAGCAGTACTTC. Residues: CASSFGYTYEQYF. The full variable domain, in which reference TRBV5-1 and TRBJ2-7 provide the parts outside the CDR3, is KAGVTQTPRYLIKTRGQQVTLSCSPISGHRSVSWYQQTPGQGLQFLFEYFSETQRNKGNFPGRFSGRQFSNSRSEMNVSTLELGDSALYLCASSFGYTYEQYFGPGTRLTVT.

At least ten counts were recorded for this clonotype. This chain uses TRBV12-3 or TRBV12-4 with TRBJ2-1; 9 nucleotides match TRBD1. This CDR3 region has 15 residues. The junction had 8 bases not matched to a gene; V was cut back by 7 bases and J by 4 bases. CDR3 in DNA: TGTGCCAGCATCACAGAGACAGGGGGTTACAATGAGCAGTTCTTC. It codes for CASITETGGYNEQFF.

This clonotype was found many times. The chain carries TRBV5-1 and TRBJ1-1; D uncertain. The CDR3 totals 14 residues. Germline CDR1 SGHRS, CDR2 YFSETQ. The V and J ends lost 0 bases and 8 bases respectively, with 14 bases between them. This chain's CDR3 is CASSLGTQSREAFF. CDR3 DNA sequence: TGCGCCAGCAGCTTGGGGACCCAATCCAGGGAAGCTTTCTTT.

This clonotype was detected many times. The CDR3 nucleotides read TGTGCCAGCAGTGAGATGGCAGTGAACTATGGCTACACCTTC. This gives the protein CASSEMAVNYGYTF. V usage is TRBV2 and J usage is TRBJ1-2; D not certain. CDR1 and CDR2 (germline): SNHLY, FYNNEI. This CDR3 has 14 residues. V was trimmed by 3 bases and J by 2 bases, leaving 10 bases between them.

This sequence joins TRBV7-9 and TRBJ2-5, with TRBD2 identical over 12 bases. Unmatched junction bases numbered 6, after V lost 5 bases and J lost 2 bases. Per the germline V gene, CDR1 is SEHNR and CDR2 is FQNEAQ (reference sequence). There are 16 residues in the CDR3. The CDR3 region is CASSQLAGGLQETQYF. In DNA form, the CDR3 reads TGTGCCAGCAGCCAACTAGCGGGGGGACTACAAGAGACCCAGTACTTC. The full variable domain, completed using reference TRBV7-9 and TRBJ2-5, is DTGVSQNPRHKITKRGQNVTFRCDPISEHNRLYWYRQTLGQGPEFLTYFQNEAQLEKSRLLSDRFSAERPKGSFSTLEIQRTEQGDSAMYLCASSQLAGGLQETQYFGPGTRLLVL.

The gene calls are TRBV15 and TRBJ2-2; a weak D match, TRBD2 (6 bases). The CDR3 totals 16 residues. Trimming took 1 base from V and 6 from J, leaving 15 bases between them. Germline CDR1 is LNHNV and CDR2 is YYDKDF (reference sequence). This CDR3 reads CATSRGGAGRPGELFF. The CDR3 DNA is TGTGCCACCAGCAGAGGCGGGGCAGGGAGGCCCGGGGAGCTGTTTTTT.